One sample yielded the 18 T cell receptor beta chains listed below, sequenced in a study of blood T cell repertoires in COVID-19. Profiled with immunoSEQ multiplex PCR; TCRdb holds only in-frame clones, not every one. The profile shows 110,000 to 150,000 clones, around 89% of them singletons. Material: peripheral blood. Receptor source: a man in his 60s with active or convalescent COVID-19.

J is TRBJ2-4 and V is TRBV16, with D possibly matching TRBD2 (5 bases). The V gene lost 4 bases and the J gene lost 3 bases, with 13 bases spanning the gap. Germline assignment: CDR1 KGHSY and CDR2 FQNENV. This CDR3 is built from 15 residues. This CDR3 is CASSRRQEVKNIQYF. CDR3 DNA: TGTGCCAGCAGCCGTAGGCAGGAGGTCAAAAACATTCAGTACTTC.

The chain links TRBV6-6 to TRBJ1-6, with TRBD1 matching over 11 bases. Per the germline V gene, CDR1 is MNHNY and CDR2 is SVGAGI (reference sequence). V shed 5 bases, J shed 9 bases, and the junction held 0 bases outside the gene matches. The CDR3 covers 13 residues. CDR3 nucleotide sequence: TGTGCCAGCAGTGGGACAGGGGGTTCACCCCTCCACTTT. The encoded protein is CASSGTGGSPLHF.

J is TRBJ1-1 and V is TRBV3-1 (or the pseudogene TRBV3-2); perhaps TRBD1 as D (5 bases). Germline lookup yields CDR1 LGHDT and CDR2 YNNKEL (reference sequence). Trimming took 5 bases from V and 1 from J, leaving 14 bases between them. This CDR3 is 15 amino acids long. DNA for the CDR3: TGTGCCAGCAGCAGTCACCCCGGGGGGAACACTGAAGCTTTCTTT. Its translation is CASSSHPGGNTEAFF.

V and J are TRBV7-8 and TRBJ1-3; D call uncertain. CDR3 size: 15 residues. CDR1 is SGHVS and CDR2 is FQNEAQ in the germline V gene. V was cut by 0 bases and J by 3 bases, with 9 bases left in between. CDR3 nucleotides: TGTGCCAGCAGCTTAGCGGCGGGTAGTGGAAACACCATATATTTT. As protein: CASSLAAGSGNTIYF.

This clone was seen a few times. The genes are TRBV20-1 and TRBJ2-7; perhaps TRBD2 as D (5 bases). V lost 7 bases, J lost 5 bases, and 12 bases lay in between. This CDR3 spans 11 amino acids. Germline V gene data show CDR1 as DFQATT and CDR2 as SNEGSKA (reference sequence). The DNA for the CDR3 is TGCAGTGTCACCCCCGGGGACGAGCAGTACTTC. Translating gives CSVTPGDEQYF.

The rearrangement joins TRBV7-2 to TRBJ1-1; 7 positions agree with TRBD1. Looked up from germline, CDR1 is SGHTA and CDR2 is FQGNSA. CDR3 length: 15 amino acids. Trimming cost V 1 base and J 5 bases; bases outside gene matches: 7. The CDR3: CASSLGQTGRTEAFF. Here the CDR3 DNA reads TGTGCCAGCAGCTTAGGCCAGACAGGGCGGACTGAAGCTTTCTTT.

The rearrangement links TRBV5-1 to TRBJ2-1, with D perhaps TRBD2 (6 bases). CDR3 length: 15 residues. Trimming cost V 3 bases and J 15 bases, with 25 bases left between them. Per the germline V gene, CDR1 is SGHRS and CDR2 is YFSETQ. The CDR3 loop is CASSSGTSEGRRRFF. CDR3 coding DNA: TGCGCCAGCAGCTCCGGGACTTCCGAGGGCCGTCGGCGGTTCTTC.

V and J are TRBV30 and TRBJ2-7; 10 positions agree with TRBD2. CDR3 length: 13 amino acids. Looked up from germline, CDR1 is GTSNPN and CDR2 is SVGIG (reference sequence). After removal of 4 bases from V and 6 bases from J, the junction contained 6 bases not matched to a gene. The CDR3: CAWTSGGEREQYF. DNA of the CDR3: TGTGCCTGGACAAGCGGGGGGGAGCGCGAGCAGTACTTC.

The chain has TRBV14 and TRBJ2-7; unclear D gene. The CDR3 sequence is 12 residues long. The ends were cut back, 0 bases at V and 10 bases at J, with 10 bases in the middle. Germline V gene sequence: CDR1 SGHDN, CDR2 FVKESK. The CDR3 region is CASSQDRTVQYF. The CDR3 DNA is TGTGCCAGCAGCCAAGATAGAACAGTACAGTACTTC.

In its sample, this clone was seen a few times. The V call is TRBV4-1, the J call TRBJ2-1, with TRBD2 identical over 12 bases. J lost 5 bases, V lost 1 base, and 12 bases had no gene match. The CDR3 extends over 19 amino acids. Germline CDR1 is MGHRA and CDR2 is YSYEKL. CDR3 bases: TGCGCCAGCAGCCAAGCCGGGCTAGCGGGGGGGCCACGCAACAATGAGCAGTTCTTC. Its translation: CASSQAGLAGGPRNNEQFF.

The chain uses TRBV10-3 and TRBJ1-6; TRBD1 agrees at 10 bases. Germline V gene data show CDR1 as ENHRY and CDR2 as SYGVKD. CDR3 length: 18 amino acids. The junction had 5 bases not matched to a gene; V was cut back by 2 bases and J by 1 base. The CDR3 loop is CAISEARQGASYNSPLHF. The DNA of the CDR3 is TGTGCCATCAGTGAGGCACGACAGGGGGCGTCCTATAATTCACCCCTCCACTTT.

The chain is built from TRBV9 and TRBJ1-2; 7 positions agree with TRBD1. The germline gives CDR1 SGDLS, CDR2 YYNGEE. This CDR3 is built from 15 residues. V lost 4 bases and J lost 6; bases outside the gene matches: 12. The CDR3 is CASSSPRGRKNGYTF. The CDR3 DNA reads as TGTGCCAGCAGCTCCCCTAGGGGGCGAAAGAATGGCTACACCTTC.

This rearrangement joins TRBV19 to TRBJ2-2; 8 bases are shared with TRBD1. The CDR3 runs 15 residues. Trimming at V came to 6 bases and at J to 5 bases, leaving 8 bases not matched to a gene. Germline loops: CDR1 LNHDA, CDR2 SQIVND (reference sequence). The CDR3 sequence: CASRENRQGTGELFF. The CDR3 region has the DNA TGTGCCAGTAGGGAGAATAGACAGGGGACCGGGGAGCTGTTTTTT.

The chain combines TRBV15 with TRBJ1-6; TRBD1 is a possible D gene (5 bases). This CDR3 comprises 17 residues. The germline CDR1 and CDR2 sequences are LNHNV and YYDKDF (reference sequence). V shed 0 bases and J shed 3 bases, with 12 bases lying between them. The CDR3, as DNA: TGTGCCACCAGCAGAGATCAACAGGCCAGCTATAATTCACCCCTCCACTTT. It is translated as CATSRDQQASYNSPLHF. Variable domain in full (rest from reference TRBV15 and TRBJ1-6): DAMVIQNPRYQVTQFGKPVTLSCSQTLNHNVMYWYQQKSSQAPKLLFHYYDKDFNNEADTPDNFQSRRPNTSFCFLDIRSPGLGDTAMYLCATSRDQQASYNSPLHFGNGTRLTVT.

The chain combines TRBV10-3 with TRBJ2-1; the match to TRBD1 covers 7 bases. This CDR3 spans 13 amino acids. Germline assignment: CDR1 ENHRY and CDR2 SYGVKD. J was trimmed by 6 bases and V by 6 bases; bases with no gene match: 5. Written as DNA, the CDR3 is TGTGCCATCAGCGACAGGGTGGCCAATGAGCAGTTCTTC. Residues: CAISDRVANEQFF.

This rearrangement joins TRBV5-1 to TRBJ2-5, with 10 bases identical to TRBD2. V lost 7 bases, J lost 0 bases, and 9 bases stayed unmatched. CDR1 SGHRS and CDR2 YFSETQ come from the germline V gene. CDR3 length equals 16 residues. CDR3 protein: CASHLDGLADQETQYF. The DNA for the CDR3 is TGCGCCAGCCATCTGGACGGACTAGCGGACCAAGAGACCCAGTACTTC.

The chain uses TRBV27 and TRBJ2-7; 7 nucleotides match TRBD1. With 3 bases clipped from V and 0 bases from J, the junction kept 2 bases outside the gene matches. Germline V gene sequence: CDR1 MNHEY, CDR2 SMNVEV (reference sequence). CDR3 length: 14 residues. For the CDR3, the DNA is TGTGCCAGCAGTTTGAACAGGGGCTCCTACGAGCAGTACTTC. It is translated as CASSLNRGSYEQYF.

The genes are TRBV3-1 (or the pseudogene TRBV3-2) and TRBJ2-1; D may be TRBD2 (5 bases). CDR3 length: 13 amino acids. Trimming shortened V by 4 bases and J by 10 bases, and 14 bases separated the two germline ends. CDR1 LGHDT and CDR2 YNNKEL come from the germline V gene (reference sequence). CDR3 bases: TGTGCCAGCAGCCTAAGGACGGACTCAGAGCAGTTCTTC. Translation gives CASSLRTDSEQFF.